The 27 T cell receptor beta chains below were found in one sample sequenced in a study of tumour-infiltrating T cells in Burkitt lymphoma. Assay: immunoSEQ multiplex PCR; the TCRdb copy retains only in-frame clones and omits some. The table records roughly 15,000 clones, approximately 82% of them present only once. The specimen sequenced was tumor tissue. These receptors were collected from a human donor with diffuse large B-cell lymphoma.

The chain links TRBV27 to TRBJ2-7; TRBD2 aligns across 8 bases. With V trimmed by 4 bases and J by 7 bases, 12 bases remained unmatched. This CDR3 is 15 amino acids long. Germline-derived CDR1 and CDR2 are MNHEY and SMNVEV (reference sequence). The CDR3 is CASSSGGRVWGEQYF. The CDR3 nucleotides read TGTGCCAGCAGTTCGGGGGGGCGAGTTTGGGGGGAGCAGTACTTC.

The rearrangement joins TRBV10-3 to TRBJ2-7; D ambiguous. Looked up from germline, CDR1 is ENHRY and CDR2 is SYGVKD. Trimming left V 4 bases short and J 3 bases short, with 10 bases between. The CDR3 has 13 residues. CDR3: CAISGKSFYEQYV. CDR3 in DNA: TGTGCCATCAGTGGAAAGAGTTTCTACGAGCAGTACGTC.

This clone showed up just once. This rearrangement joins TRBV11-2 to TRBJ2-5, with D perhaps TRBD1 (5 bases). V shed 5 bases and J shed 5 bases, with 24 bases lying between them. CDR1 is SGHAT, CDR2 FQNNGV, per germline. The CDR3 has 17 residues. For the CDR3, the DNA is TGTGCCAGCAGCATACTACAGCCCACGACAGCGCGGGAGACCCAGTACTTC. It translates to CASSILQPTTARETQYF.

The J gene is TRBJ2-1, the V gene TRBV10-3, with a weak D call TRBD2 (6 bases). The germline CDR1 and CDR2 sequences are ENHRY and SYGVKD. The CDR3 runs to 19 residues. With 3 bases removed from V and 2 bases from J, the gap between germline ends came to 23 bases. CDR3 coding DNA: TGTGCCATCAGTGAACCCTACACCTTTGAGGGCGGGGCCTACAATGAGCAGTTCTTC. Its translation: CAISEPYTFEGGAYNEQFF.

This clone was found a few times. The rearrangement uses TRBV4-1 and TRBJ2-3, with TRBD2 matching 8 bases. Germline V gene data show CDR1 as MGHRA and CDR2 as YSYEKL. V shed 4 bases and J 2 bases; nucleotides not matched to a gene: 14. There are 18 residues in the CDR3. For the CDR3, the DNA is TGCGCCAGCAGCCGAATAAAAGGTAGCGGGGCGTACACAGATACGCAGTATTTT. It specifies CASSRIKGSGAYTDTQYF.

The rearrangement uses TRBV28 and TRBJ1-5; D is perhaps TRBD1 (5 bases). V lost 5 bases to trimming and J lost 5 bases, with 13 bases between them. The CDR3 has 14 amino acids. The germline CDR1 and CDR2 sequences are MDHEN and SYDVKM. The CDR3 loop reads CASSGQGGHQPQHF. In nucleotides, the CDR3 is TGTGCCAGCAGTGGGCAGGGAGGACATCAGCCCCAGCATTTT.

Concerning this clone itself: One end of the junction is discordant with germline, which a read error may explain. The chain uses TRBV19 and TRBJ1-2; D gene unclear. Germline CDR1 and CDR2: LNHDA and SQIVND (reference sequence). This CDR3 has 12 residues. CDR3 sequence (DNA): TGTGCCAGTAGTATACGGCAGCCATCCCCCCCCTTC. The encoded protein is CASSIRQPSPPF.

V is TRBV29-1 and J is TRBJ2-5; no reliable D call. The CDR3 is 15 amino acids. CDR1 SQVTM and CDR2 ANQGSEA come from the germline V gene. Trimming took off 2 bases at V and 0 bases at J, with 13 bases between the two ends. CDR3 protein: CSVETGDTYQETQYF. The DNA for the CDR3 is TGCAGCGTTGAAACCGGAGACACCTACCAAGAGACCCAGTACTTC.

The V gene is TRBV5-1, the J gene TRBJ1-1, with 8 bases fitting TRBD1. The germline V gene encodes CDR1 SGHRS and CDR2 YFSETQ. V was pared by 2 bases and J by 4 bases, with 4 bases of the junction left unmatched. The CDR3 is 14 amino acids. In nucleotides, the CDR3 is TGCGCCAGCAGCTTTCCAGGGGGCGGCACTGAAGCTTTCTTT. This codes for CASSFPGGGTEAFF.

J is TRBJ2-5 and V is TRBV10-3; maybe TRBD2 (6 bases). Germline values: CDR1 ENHRY, CDR2 SYGVKD. The CDR3 is 13 residues long. The germline V and J ends were trimmed by 4 bases and 3 bases, with 9 bases remaining between them. CDR3 DNA: TGTGCCATCAGTGGTAGCGGTAAAGAGACCCAGTACTTC. It codes for CAISGSGKETQYF.

This clone was observed a handful of times. The V and J genes are TRBV7-2 and TRBJ2-1; tentatively, D is TRBD2 (5 bases). Germline-derived CDR1 and CDR2 are SGHTA and FQGNSA. Between the trimmed V and J ends, which lost 4 bases and 9 bases, there was a span of 25 bases. CDR3 size: 17 residues. CDR3 loop: CASSSSPRLAGYLEQFF. The CDR3, as DNA: TGTGCCAGCAGCTCCTCGCCCCGTTTGGCGGGTTATCTTGAGCAGTTCTTC.

The sample holds a few counts of this clone. V gene TRBV6-5 combines with J gene TRBJ1-5, with D tentatively TRBD1 (5 bases). V was cut by 3 bases and J by 6 bases, with 9 bases left in between. The CDR3 runs to 13 residues. Germline V CDR1 and CDR2: MNHEY, SVGAGI. CDR3 sequence (DNA): TGTGCCAGCAGTTATGGGGGGGGTCAGCCCCAGCATTTT. Its translation: CASSYGGGQPQHF.

A remark on this clone: Sequence at one end of the junction differs from germline and may be a read error. J is TRBJ2-5 and V is TRBV7-7; a weak D match, TRBD1 (5 bases). Germline V gives CDR1 SSHAT, CDR2 FNYEAQ (reference sequence). The CDR3 is made up of 14 amino acids. Here the CDR3 reads CASSFQAGQETQYF. As DNA, the CDR3 is TGTGCTAGCAGCTTTCAGGCAGGGCAAGAGACCCAGTACTTC.

As DNA, the CDR3 is TGCGCCAGCAGCTTAGGGACCTACGAGCAGTACTTC. Translating it yields CASSLGTYEQYF. The rearrangement joins TRBV5-1 to TRBJ2-7; no clear D. The CDR3 sequence is 12 residues long. Germline V gene data show CDR1 as SGHRS and CDR2 as YFSETQ. V shed 2 bases and J shed 2 bases, with 5 bases lying between them.

Regarding this clone: A far more abundant clone sits one base away, making this likely a read error. The chain couples TRBV9 to TRBJ2-3; no firm D call. Germline loops: CDR1 SGDLS, CDR2 YYNGEE. The CDR3 has 11 residues. V dropped 5 bases and J dropped 2 bases, with 3 bases sitting between them. CDR3 sequence: CASRLTDTQYF. CDR3 nucleotide sequence: TGTGCCAGCAGACTCACAGATACGCAGTATTTT.

CDR3 protein: CATFLAPREDTIYF. The CDR3 DNA is TGTGCCACCTTCCTGGCCCCTAGGGAAGACACCATATATTTT. The chain combines TRBV2 with TRBJ1-3; D uncertain. Trimming removed 10 bases from V and 8 bases from J, with 21 bases in between. The CDR3 spans 14 residues. Germline V CDR1 and CDR2: SNHLY, FYNNEI.

By proportion, this clone is medium-sized (0.01 to 0.1%). This chain joins TRBV5-1 and TRBJ2-1, with 13 bases identical to TRBD2. This CDR3 spans 19 amino acids. After removal of 4 bases from V and 0 bases from J, the junction contained 10 bases not matched to a gene. CDR1 and CDR2 (germline): SGHRS, YFSETQ. The CDR3 is CASSRGGTSGKSSYNEQFF. In nucleotides, the CDR3 is TGCGCCAGCAGCCGTGGGGGGACTAGCGGGAAGAGCTCCTACAATGAGCAGTTCTTC.

This chain uses TRBV7-3 with TRBJ1-4, with a possible D match to TRBD1 (5 bases). The V end lost 5 bases, the J end lost 8 bases, and 15 bases lay between the germline ends. This CDR3 comprises 14 residues. Germline loops: CDR1 SGHTA, CDR2 FQGTGA. In DNA form, the CDR3 reads TGTGCCAGCAGCCCCGGGGGGGTAGGGGAAAAACTGTTTTTT. Amino acid sequence: CASSPGGVGEKLFF. The full variable domain, with the rest looked up from reference TRBV7-3 and TRBJ1-4, is GAGVSQTPSNKVTEKGKYVELRCDPISGHTALYWYRQSLGQGPEFLIYFQGTGAADDSGLPNDRFFAVRPEGSVSTLKIQRTERGDSAVYLCASSPGGVGEKLFFGSGTQLSVL.

This clone was counted only a few times. The CDR3, as DNA: TGTGCCAGCAGCCAATCGGTTATGGGGGATACTGAAGCTTTCTTT. This translates into CASSQSVMGDTEAFF. This chain connects TRBV6-5 to TRBJ1-1; tentatively, D is TRBD1 (5 bases). This CDR3 spans 15 amino acids. With 6 bases removed from V and 5 bases from J, the gap between germline ends came to 19 bases. In germline, CDR1 is MNHEY, CDR2 SVGAGI.

The chain combines TRBV6-5 with TRBJ1-1, with D uncertain. Trimming took 7 bases from V and 4 from J, leaving 19 bases between them. Germline CDR1 MNHEY, CDR2 SVGAGI. The CDR3 consists of 15 residues. In DNA form, the CDR3 reads TGTGCCAGCACCGTAATCCCTCGGGGAGGCACTGAAGCTTTCTTT. Protein sequence: CASTVIPRGGTEAFF.

The genes are TRBV2 and TRBJ1-1; no definite D call. Germline CDR1 and CDR2: SNHLY and FYNNEI. Trimming left V 0 bases short and J 8 bases short, with 10 bases between. The CDR3 totals 13 residues. The CDR3 DNA reads as TGTGCCAGCAGTGAAGCAAGCCCCACCGAAGCTTTCTTT. It codes for CASSEASPTEAFF.

This chain connects TRBV7-6 to TRBJ2-7; D possibly corresponds to TRBD2 (7 bases). Germline values: CDR1 SGHVS, CDR2 FNYEAQ. V lost 5 bases and J lost 6, with 23 bases in between. The CDR3 is 16 amino acids. As DNA, the CDR3 is TGTGCCAGCAGCCCGAGGGGGGGACTATTCATCGCCGAGCAGTACTTC. It is translated as CASSPRGGLFIAEQYF.

This clone was seen only once. The chain links TRBV6-6 to TRBJ1-3, with no clear D. Deletions cut 0 bases from V and 2 bases from J, with 8 bases between. Per the germline V gene, CDR1 is MNHNY and CDR2 is SVGAGI (reference sequence). This CDR3 is 15 amino acids long. DNA of the CDR3: TGTGCCAGCAGTTACTCTCCAGAGGCTGGAAACACCATATATTTT. Its translation: CASSYSPEAGNTIYF.

The rearrangement uses TRBV6-1 and TRBJ2-1; 10 positions match TRBD2. The CDR3 runs to 15 residues. The V and J ends lost 8 bases and 4 bases, in that order; junction bases with no gene match: 8. Germline assignment: CDR1 MNHNS and CDR2 SASEGT. The CDR3 sequence is CASRSTSGEYNEQFF. The DNA for the CDR3 is TGTGCCAGCCGAAGTACTAGCGGGGAATACAATGAGCAGTTCTTC.

This clone was observed a few times. J is TRBJ2-7 and V is TRBV28; weak D call: TRBD1 (8 bases). Trimming took off 5 bases at V and 5 bases at J, with 19 bases between the two ends. This CDR3 spans 15 amino acids. Germline-derived CDR1 and CDR2 are MDHEN and SYDVKM. CDR3 sequence reads: CASSRPDREGDEQYF. CDR3 in DNA: TGTGCCAGCAGTAGACCGGACAGGGAGGGCGACGAGCAGTACTTC.

The chain uses TRBV6-5 and TRBJ2-1, with D hard to call. This CDR3 is 16 amino acids long. Germline CDR1 reads MNHEY; CDR2 reads SVGAGI. With 0 bases removed from V and 3 bases from J, the gap between germline ends came to 12 bases. For the CDR3, the DNA is TGTGCCAGCAGTTACTCAACTTCTCCAAACTACAATGAGCAGTTCTTC. Its protein product is CASSYSTSPNYNEQFF.

The chain recombines TRBV19 with TRBJ1-1; D is uncertain. Germline-derived CDR1 and CDR2 are LNHDA and SQIVND (reference sequence). Trimming removed 9 bases at V and 1 base at J, with 6 bases between. CDR3 size: 11 residues. CDR3 amino acids: CARRKNTEAFF. CDR3 sequence (DNA): TGTGCCAGAAGAAAGAACACTGAAGCTTTCTTT.